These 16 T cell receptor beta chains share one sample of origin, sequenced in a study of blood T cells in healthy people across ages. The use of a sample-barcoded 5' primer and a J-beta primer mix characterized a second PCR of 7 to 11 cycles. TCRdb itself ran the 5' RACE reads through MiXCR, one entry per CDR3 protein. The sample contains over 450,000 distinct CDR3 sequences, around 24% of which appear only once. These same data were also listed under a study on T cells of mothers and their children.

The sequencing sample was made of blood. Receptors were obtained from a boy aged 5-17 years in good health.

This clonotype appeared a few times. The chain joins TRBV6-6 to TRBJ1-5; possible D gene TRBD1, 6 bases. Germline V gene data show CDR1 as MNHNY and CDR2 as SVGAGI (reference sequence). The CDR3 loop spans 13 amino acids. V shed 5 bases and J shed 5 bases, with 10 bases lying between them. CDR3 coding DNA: TGTGCCAGCAGTCGACAGGCTGATCAGCCCCAGCATTTT. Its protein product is CASSRQADQPQHF.

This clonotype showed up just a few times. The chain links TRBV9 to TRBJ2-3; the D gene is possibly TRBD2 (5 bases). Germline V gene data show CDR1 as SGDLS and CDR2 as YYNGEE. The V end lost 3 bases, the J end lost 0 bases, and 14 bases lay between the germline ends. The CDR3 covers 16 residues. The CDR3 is CASSGTGKTSTDTQYF. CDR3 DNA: TGTGCCAGCAGCGGGACCGGGAAAACTAGCACAGATACGCAGTATTTT.

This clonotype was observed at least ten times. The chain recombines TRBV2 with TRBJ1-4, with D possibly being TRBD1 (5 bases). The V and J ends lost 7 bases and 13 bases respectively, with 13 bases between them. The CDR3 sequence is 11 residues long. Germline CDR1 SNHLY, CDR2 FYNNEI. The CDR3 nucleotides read TGTGCCAGCACTTATGATGGGGCACTGTTTTTT. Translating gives CASTYDGALFF.

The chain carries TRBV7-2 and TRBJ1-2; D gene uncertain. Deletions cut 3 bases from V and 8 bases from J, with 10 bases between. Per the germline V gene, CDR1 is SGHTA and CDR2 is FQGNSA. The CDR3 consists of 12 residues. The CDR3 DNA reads TGTGCCAGCAGCTTCAGCCCCAGGGGCTACACCTTC. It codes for CASSFSPRGYTF.

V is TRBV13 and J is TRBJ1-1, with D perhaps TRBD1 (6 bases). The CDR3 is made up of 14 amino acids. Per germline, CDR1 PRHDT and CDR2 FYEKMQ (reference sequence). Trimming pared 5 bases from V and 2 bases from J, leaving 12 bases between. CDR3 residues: CASSDGQSNTEAFF. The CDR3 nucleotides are TGTGCCAGCAGCGACGGACAGAGCAACACTGAAGCTTTCTTT.

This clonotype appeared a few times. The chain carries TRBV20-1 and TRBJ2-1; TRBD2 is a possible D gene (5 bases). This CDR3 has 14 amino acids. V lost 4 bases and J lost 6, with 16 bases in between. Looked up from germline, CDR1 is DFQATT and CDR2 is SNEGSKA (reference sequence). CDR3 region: CSAIGLALGNEQFF. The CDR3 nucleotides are TGCAGTGCTATTGGGCTAGCTCTTGGCAATGAGCAGTTCTTC.

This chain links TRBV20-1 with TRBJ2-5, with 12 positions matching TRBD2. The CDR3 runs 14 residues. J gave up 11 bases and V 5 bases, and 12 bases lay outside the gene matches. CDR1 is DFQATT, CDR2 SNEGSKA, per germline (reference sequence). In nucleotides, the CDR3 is TGCAGTGCTCAGACTAGCGGGAGTAGGAGTGAGCAGTACTTC. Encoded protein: CSAQTSGSRSEQYF.

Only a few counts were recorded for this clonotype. The CDR3 sequence is CSGAGTSSTDTQYF. The CDR3 DNA follows: TGCAGCGGGGCCGGGACTAGCAGCACAGATACGCAGTATTTT. The J gene is TRBJ2-3, the V gene TRBV29-1; 9 nucleotides match TRBD2. Per the germline V gene, CDR1 is SQVTM and CDR2 is ANQGSEA. After removal of 7 bases from V and 0 bases from J, the junction contained 5 bases not matched to a gene. The CDR3 covers 14 residues.

The CDR3 protein is CASSVGSGEFNEQFF. DNA for the CDR3: TGTGCCAGCAGCGTTGGTAGCGGGGAATTCAATGAGCAGTTCTTC. The V and J genes are TRBV9 and TRBJ2-5; 8 nucleotides match TRBD2. TRBJ2-1 explains the end of the DNA better; the J call may be wrong. The germline CDR1 and CDR2 sequences are SGDLS and YYNGEE. The CDR3 has 15 amino acids.

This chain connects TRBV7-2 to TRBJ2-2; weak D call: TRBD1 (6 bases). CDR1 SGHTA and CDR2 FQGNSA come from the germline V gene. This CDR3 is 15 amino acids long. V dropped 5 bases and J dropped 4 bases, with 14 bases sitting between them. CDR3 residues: CASSTRQATTGELFF. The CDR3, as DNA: TGTGCCAGCAGCACCCGACAGGCTACCACCGGGGAGCTGTTTTTT.

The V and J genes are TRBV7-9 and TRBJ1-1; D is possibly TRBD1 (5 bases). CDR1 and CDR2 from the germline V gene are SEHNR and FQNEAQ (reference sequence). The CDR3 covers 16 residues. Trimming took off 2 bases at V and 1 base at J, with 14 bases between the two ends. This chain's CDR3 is CASSLWGRVGNTEAFF. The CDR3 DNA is TGTGCCAGCAGCTTATGGGGCAGGGTTGGGAACACTGAAGCTTTCTTT.

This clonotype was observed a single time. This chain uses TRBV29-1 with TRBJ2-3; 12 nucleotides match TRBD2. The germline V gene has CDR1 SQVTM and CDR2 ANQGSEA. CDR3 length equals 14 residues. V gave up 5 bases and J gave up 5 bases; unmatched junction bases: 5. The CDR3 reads CSVRTSGTQDTQYF. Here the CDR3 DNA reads TGCAGCGTTCGGACTAGCGGGACGCAAGATACGCAGTATTTT.

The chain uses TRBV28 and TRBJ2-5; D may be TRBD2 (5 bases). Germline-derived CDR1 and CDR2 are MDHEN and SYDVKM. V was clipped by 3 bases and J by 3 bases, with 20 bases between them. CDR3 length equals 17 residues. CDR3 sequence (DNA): TGTGCCAGCAGTTTTTCTAAGGATGAGGGTTTGGAAGAGACCCAGTACTTC. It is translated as CASSFSKDEGLEETQYF. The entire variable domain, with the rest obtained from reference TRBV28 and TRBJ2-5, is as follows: DVKVTQSSRYLVKRTGEKVFLECVQDMDHENMFWYRQDPGLGLRLIYFSYDVKMKEKGDIPEGYSVSREKKERFSLILESASTNQTSMYLCASSFSKDEGLEETQYFGPGTRLLVL.

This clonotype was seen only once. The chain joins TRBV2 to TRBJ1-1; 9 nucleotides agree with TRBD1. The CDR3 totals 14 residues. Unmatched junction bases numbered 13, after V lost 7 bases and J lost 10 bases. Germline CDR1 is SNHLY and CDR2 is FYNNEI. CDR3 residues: CASIKGQGSFGAFF. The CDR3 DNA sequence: TGTGCCAGCATTAAGGGACAGGGATCCTTTGGAGCTTTCTTT.

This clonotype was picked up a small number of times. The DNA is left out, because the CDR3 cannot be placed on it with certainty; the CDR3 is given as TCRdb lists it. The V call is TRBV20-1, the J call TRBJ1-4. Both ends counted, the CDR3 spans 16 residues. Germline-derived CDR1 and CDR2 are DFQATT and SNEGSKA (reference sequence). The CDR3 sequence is CSASFGSGRSNEKLFF.

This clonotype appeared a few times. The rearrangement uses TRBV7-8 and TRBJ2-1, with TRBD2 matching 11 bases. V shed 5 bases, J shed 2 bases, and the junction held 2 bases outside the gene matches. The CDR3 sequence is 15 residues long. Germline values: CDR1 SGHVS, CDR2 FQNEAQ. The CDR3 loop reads CASSLSGRAYNEQFF. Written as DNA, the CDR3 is TGTGCCAGCAGCCTTAGCGGGAGGGCCTACAATGAGCAGTTCTTC.